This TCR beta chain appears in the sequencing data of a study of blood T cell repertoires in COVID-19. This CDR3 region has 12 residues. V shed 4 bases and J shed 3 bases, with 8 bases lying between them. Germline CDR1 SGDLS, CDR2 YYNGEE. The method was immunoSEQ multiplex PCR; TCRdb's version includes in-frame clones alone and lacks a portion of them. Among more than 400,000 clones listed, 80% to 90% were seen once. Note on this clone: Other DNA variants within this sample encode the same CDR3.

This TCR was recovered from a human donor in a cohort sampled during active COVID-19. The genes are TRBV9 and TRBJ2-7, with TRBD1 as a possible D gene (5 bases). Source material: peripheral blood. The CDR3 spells CASSLDSYEQYF. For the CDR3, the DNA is TGTGCCAGCAGCCTTGACAGCTACGAGCAGTACTTC.